This T cell receptor beta chain was identified during a study of blood T cell repertoires in COVID-19. Here immunoSEQ multiplex PCR was the method, and the copy in TCRdb shows in-frame clones only, minus some. The sample records around 40,000 clones, about four fifths being singletons. The CDR3 is 13 residues long. The V end lost 11 bases, the J end lost 4 bases, and 16 bases lay between the germline ends. From germline, CDR1 is SEHNR and CDR2 FQNEAQ (reference sequence). This clone came up once. Sequenced input: peripheral blood. This TCR came from a man between 65 and 80 years old with acute or convalescent COVID-19. The J gene is TRBJ2-3, the V gene TRBV7-9, with D maybe TRBD2 (5 bases). CDR3 sequence: CAGGSGASDTQYF. CDR3 nucleotides: TGTGCCGGCGGGTCCGGAGCCTCAGATACGCAGTATTTT.